This T cell receptor (beta chain) was sequenced for a study of regulatory T cells in long-lasting Graves disease. Study findings and constraints: Persistent Graves' patients showed less TCR diversity than newly diagnosed ones. Persistent disease samples used TRBV28, TRBJ1-2 and TRBJ2-5 preferentially.

As to time point: persistent/refractory GD, antithyroid drugs over 5 years with positive TRAb. There was RNA extracted from PBMCs, and the TCR library was made from it. Diagnosis followed American Thyroid Association guidelines for Graves' disease. The CDR3 sequence is 16 residues long. J was trimmed by 0 bases and V by 2 bases; bases with no gene match: 3. Germline assignment: CDR1 MDHEN and CDR2 SYDVKM. Construction of the TCR beta libraries employed iRepertoire HTBI primers in conjunction with Arm-PCR of CDR3 regions. Each CDR3 protein is one row after TCRdb ran MiXCR on the multiplex PCR reads. The data show about 470,000 distinct CDR3 sequences, 20% to 25% seen once. This clonotype was seen repeatedly, ten times or more. Its specificity is not known.

This material consisted of peripheral blood mononuclear cells (PBMCs), taken when the disease was refractory, from a patient treated with antithyroid drugs. The rearrangement links TRBV28 to TRBJ2-2; the match to TRBD2 covers 7 bases. The origin of this receptor is a female donor with Graves disease. This chain's CDR3 is CASSLNRGANTGELFF. DNA for the CDR3: TGTGCCAGCAGTTTAAACCGGGGGGCGAACACCGGGGAGCTGTTTTTT.